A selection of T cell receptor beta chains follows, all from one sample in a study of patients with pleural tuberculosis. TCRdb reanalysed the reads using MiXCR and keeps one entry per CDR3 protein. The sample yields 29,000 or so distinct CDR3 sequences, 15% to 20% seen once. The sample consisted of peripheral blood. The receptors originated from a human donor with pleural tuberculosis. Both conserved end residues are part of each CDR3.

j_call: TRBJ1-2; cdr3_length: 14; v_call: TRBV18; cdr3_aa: CASSPTGTNYGYTF
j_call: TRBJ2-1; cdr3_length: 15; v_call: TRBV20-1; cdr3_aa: CSAKPPSGGGDEQFF
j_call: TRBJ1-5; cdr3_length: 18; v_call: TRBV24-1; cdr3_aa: CALPSFLELNSDYQPQHF
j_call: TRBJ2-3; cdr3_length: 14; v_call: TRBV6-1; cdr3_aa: CAGGGGPITDTQYF
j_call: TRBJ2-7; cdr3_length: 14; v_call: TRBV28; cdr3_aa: CASSFGLRSYEQYF
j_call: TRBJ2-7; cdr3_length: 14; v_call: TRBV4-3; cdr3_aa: CASSQTGGLYEQYF
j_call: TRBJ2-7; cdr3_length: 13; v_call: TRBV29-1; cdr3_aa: CSVREGLNYEQYF
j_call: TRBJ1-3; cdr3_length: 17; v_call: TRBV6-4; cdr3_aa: CASSDSLPAGSGNTIYF
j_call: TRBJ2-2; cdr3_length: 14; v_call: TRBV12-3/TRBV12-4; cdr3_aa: CASSPRGGHGELFF
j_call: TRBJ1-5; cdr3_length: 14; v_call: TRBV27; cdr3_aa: CASSADSAAQPQHF